These 25 T cell receptor beta chains came from one sample sequenced in a study of OX40 agonist ivuxolimab in advanced cancers. Receptor amplification or capture employed the immunoSEQ multiplex PCR assay. Entries here come from immuneACCESS through TCRdb and include only in-frame sequences with V and J called. Some clones fail to appear in such tables; in the studies checked, an unresolved V gene covers under half of the shortfall, and the cause of the remainder is unknown. Across this sample there are 71,000 or so clones, with roughly 86% seen only once. The top ten clones comprise around 0.99% of the sample. The sequenced sample was CD4+ or CD8+ T cells sorted from blood, obtained in a trial of the OX40 agonist ivuxolimab. The source of these receptors is an adult with an advanced solid tumor such as melanoma, head and neck, liver or kidney cancer.

The chain couples TRBV5-1 to TRBJ1-2; 8 nucleotides align to TRBD1. The ends lost 4 bases at V and 3 bases at J; junction bases unmatched: 8. Germline lookup yields CDR1 SGHRS and CDR2 YFSETQ. This CDR3 is 15 amino acids long. CDR3 bases: TGCGCCAGCAGCCCCCAGGGGGCGGAGTACTATGGCTACACCTTC. Amino acids: CASSPQGAEYYGYTF.

The rearrangement links TRBV7-2 to TRBJ2-5; TRBD2 matches at 9 bases. Germline values: CDR1 SGHTA, CDR2 FQGNSA. The CDR3 is made up of 15 amino acids. With 4 bases clipped from V and 3 bases from J, the junction kept 6 bases outside the gene matches. For the CDR3, the DNA is TGTGCCAGCAGCTCGGGACTAGCAGAGAAAGAGACCCAGTACTTC. Translated: CASSSGLAEKETQYF.

This clone showed up just a few times. J is TRBJ1-1 and V is TRBV7-8, with TRBD1 as a possible D gene (5 bases). Trimming removed 8 bases at V and 0 bases at J, with 7 bases between. Germline CDR1 SGHVS, CDR2 FQNEAQ. This CDR3 is built from 12 residues. CDR3 region: CASGHMNTEAFF. The CDR3 DNA follows: TGTGCCAGCGGACACATGAACACTGAAGCTTTCTTT.

The rearrangement links TRBV7-9 to TRBJ1-5, with D possibly being TRBD1 (5 bases). CDR3 length equals 15 residues. CDR1 and CDR2 from the germline V gene are SEHNR and FQNEAQ (reference sequence). V lost 5 bases and J 3 bases, leaving 14 bases between the germline ends. In DNA form, the CDR3 reads TGTGCCAGCAGCCCCAGTGGGGGAGACAATCAGCCCCAGCATTTT. Its protein is CASSPSGGDNQPQHF.

The chain employs TRBV4-1 and TRBJ2-7; possibly TRBD2 for D (6 bases). This CDR3 is 14 amino acids long. Germline values: CDR1 MGHRA, CDR2 YSYEKL. Trimming left V 1 base short and J 4 bases short, with 11 bases between. CDR3 in amino acids: CASSQAGVTYEQYF. The CDR3, as DNA: TGCGCCAGCAGCCAAGCGGGAGTTACGTACGAGCAGTACTTC.

The chain recombines TRBV28 with TRBJ1-2; D unresolved. The CDR3 spans 14 residues. Trimming shortened V by 3 bases and J by 2 bases, and 10 bases separated the two germline ends. The V gene's germline CDR1 is MDHEN and CDR2 SYDVKM. This chain's CDR3 is CASSFGTVNYGYTF. CDR3 bases: TGTGCCAGCAGTTTCGGCACCGTAAACTATGGCTACACCTTC.

This chain joins TRBV29-1 and TRBJ1-2; D is possibly TRBD1 (5 bases). The V end was cut by 4 bases, the J end by 5 bases, with 11 bases between. From germline, CDR1 is SQVTM and CDR2 ANQGSEA. This CDR3 region has 12 residues. The CDR3 here is CSVGAGLYGYTF. The DNA of the CDR3 is TGCAGCGTTGGGGCAGGGCTTTATGGCTACACCTTC.

This chain uses TRBV9 with TRBJ2-1; maybe TRBD2 (6 bases). The ends were cut back, 4 bases at V and 12 bases at J, with 17 bases in the middle. The CDR3 extends over 13 amino acids. Per the germline V gene, CDR1 is SGDLS and CDR2 is YYNGEE. The CDR3 reads CASSFETGTGQFF. CDR3 DNA sequence: TGTGCCAGCAGCTTCGAGACCGGGACTGGGCAGTTCTTC.

This chain joins TRBV28 and TRBJ2-4; 8 positions agree with TRBD1. This CDR3 contains 17 residues. V lost 2 bases to trimming and J lost 0 bases; unmatched junction nucleotides: 6. Germline CDR1 is MDHEN and CDR2 is SYDVKM. The CDR3 sequence: CASSLAGQGRAKNIQYF. Here the CDR3 DNA reads TGTGCCAGCAGTTTAGCTGGACAGGGCAGAGCCAAAAACATTCAGTACTTC.

The CDR3 spells CASSPLGGANVLTF. CDR3 bases: TGCGCCAGCAGCCCCCTAGGTGGGGCCAACGTCCTGACTTTC. The rearrangement links TRBV5-1 to TRBJ2-6; D ambiguous. The CDR3 has 14 amino acids. The V gene's germline CDR1 is SGHRS and CDR2 YFSETQ. Trimming removed 4 bases at V and 3 bases at J, with 8 bases between.

In DNA form, the CDR3 reads TGCGCCAGCAGCCAGACAGGGGGCGGCGAGCAGTACTTC. Protein: CASSQTGGGEQYF. The rearrangement links TRBV4-1 to TRBJ2-5, with 10 bases fitting TRBD1. The end of the DNA fits TRBJ2-7 better, so the J call may be wrong. Germline V gives CDR1 MGHRA, CDR2 YSYEKL. This CDR3 contains 13 residues.

This sequence joins TRBV7-2 and TRBJ2-5; weak D call: TRBD1 (6 bases). The V end was cut by 7 bases, the J end by 5 bases, with 17 bases between. From germline, CDR1 is SGHTA and CDR2 FQGNSA. This CDR3 region has 14 residues. The CDR3 bases are TGTGCCAGCAAAAGGGACACCCTAGGTGAGACCCAGTACTTC. Translated: CASKRDTLGETQYF.

V and J are TRBV7-2 and TRBJ2-4, with 8 bases aligning to TRBD2. CDR1 is SGHTA and CDR2 is FQGNSA in the germline V gene. V dropped 5 bases and J dropped 8; count of bases not matched to a gene: 8. This CDR3 has 14 residues. The CDR3 coding sequence is TGTGCCAGCAGCCGACGGGGGGGCGCGGACATTCAGTACTTC. Amino acid sequence: CASSRRGGADIQYF.

The chain couples TRBV12-5 to TRBJ2-1, with D unclear. The ends were cut back, 7 bases at V and 2 bases at J, with 12 bases in the middle. Germline V gene data show CDR1 as LGHNT and CDR2 as FRNRAP. This CDR3 is built from 14 residues. CDR3 sequence (DNA): TGTGCTAGTGCCATAGATCTAGCCTACAATGAGCAGTTCTTC. Its protein is CASAIDLAYNEQFF. Drawing the rest from reference TRBV12-5 and TRBJ2-1, the complete variable domain is DARVTQTPRHKVTEMGQEVTMRCQPILGHNTVFWYRQTMMQGLELLAYFRNRAPLDDSGMPKDRFSAEMPDATLATLKIQPSEPRDSAVYFCASAIDLAYNEQFFGPGTRLTVL.

This clone was detected only once. The DNA for the CDR3 is TGCAGCGTTGCGACTGCGGTGATTGCTGAAGCTTTCTTT. Amino acids: CSVATAVIAEAFF. The chain links TRBV29-1 to TRBJ1-1; the D is unclear. Germline CDR1 is SQVTM and CDR2 is ANQGSEA. The CDR3 extends over 13 amino acids. Trimming removed 4 bases from V and 6 bases from J, with 15 bases in between.

The chain uses TRBV28 and TRBJ2-3; no clear D gene. Between the trimmed V and J ends, which lost 2 bases and 0 bases, there was a span of 0 bases. This CDR3 is built from 12 residues. Germline CDR1 reads MDHEN; CDR2 reads SYDVKM. CDR3 region: CASSLSTDTQYF. The CDR3 nucleotides read TGTGCCAGCAGTTTAAGCACAGATACGCAGTATTTT. Complete variable domain (other parts from reference TRBV28 and TRBJ2-3): DVKVTQSSRYLVKRTGEKVFLECVQDMDHENMFWYRQDPGLGLRLIYFSYDVKMKEKGDIPEGYSVSREKKERFSLILESASTNQTSMYLCASSLSTDTQYFGPGTRLTVL.

The chain uses TRBV28 and TRBJ2-3; D ambiguous. The CDR3 sequence is 12 residues long. The V end was cut by 6 bases, the J end by 5 bases, with 9 bases between. Germline V CDR1 and CDR2: MDHEN, SYDVKM. CDR3 amino acids: CASRGTEDTQYF. CDR3 DNA: TGTGCCAGCAGGGGTACGGAAGATACGCAGTATTTT.

The chain has TRBV7-7 and TRBJ1-1; possible D gene TRBD1, 6 bases. Germline V lookup: CDR1 SSHAT, CDR2 FNYEAQ (reference sequence). V lost 4 bases, J lost 1 base, and 7 bases lay in between. The CDR3 runs 13 residues. This CDR3 is CASSSDRNTEAFF. CDR3 nucleotide sequence: TGTGCCAGCAGCTCGGACAGGAACACTGAAGCTTTCTTT.

J is TRBJ2-5 and V is TRBV29-1; D is perhaps TRBD2 (6 bases). The CDR3 is made up of 11 amino acids. CDR1 and CDR2 (germline): SQVTM, ANQGSEA. V was cut by 6 bases and J by 4 bases, with 9 bases left in between. The CDR3 region has the DNA TGCAGCGTGGGGACTTTAGAGACCCAGTACTTC. Translated: CSVGTLETQYF.

The V call is TRBV4-1, the J call TRBJ2-1; D not certain. CDR3 length equals 14 residues. CDR1 is MGHRA, CDR2 YSYEKL, per germline. Trimming removed 4 bases at V and 8 bases at J, with 15 bases between. The DNA for the CDR3 is TGCGCCAGCAGCCGAATCAGTACGCGCTATGAGCAGTTCTTC. It encodes CASSRISTRYEQFF.

This clone was seen a single time. This chain uses TRBV19 with TRBJ2-7, with a weak D call TRBD2 (7 bases). Germline assignment: CDR1 LNHDA and CDR2 SQIVND (reference sequence). Trimming took off 6 bases at V and 4 bases at J, with 13 bases between the two ends. This CDR3 is built from 13 residues. In DNA, the CDR3 is TGTGCCAGTAGACGGACTAGGGGGTACGAGCAGTACTTC. This codes for CASRRTRGYEQYF.

The J gene is TRBJ1-6, the V gene TRBV5-6, with D hard to call. The V end was cut by 0 bases, the J end by 0 bases, with 10 bases between. The germline CDR1 and CDR2 sequences are SGHDT and YYEEEE. This CDR3 comprises 17 residues. CDR3 amino acids: CASSLAPGSSYNSPLHF. For the CDR3, the DNA is TGTGCCAGCAGCTTGGCCCCGGGGAGCTCCTATAATTCACCCCTCCACTTT.

The chain couples TRBV4-3 to TRBJ2-3; possible D gene TRBD2, 5 bases. CDR1 is LGHNA, CDR2 YSLEER, per germline. This CDR3 has 16 amino acids. V lost 0 bases, J lost 2 bases, and 12 bases lay in between. The CDR3 coding sequence is TGCGCCAGCAGCCAAGATGGTAGCGAATACACAGATACGCAGTATTTT. It codes for CASSQDGSEYTDTQYF.

The V call is TRBV28, the J call TRBJ1-1; D unresolved. Per germline, CDR1 MDHEN and CDR2 SYDVKM. This CDR3 contains 11 residues. V lost 4 bases and J lost 2, with 2 bases in between. Here the CDR3 DNA reads TGTGCCAGCAGTTCAAACACTGAAGCTTTCTTT. Amino acid sequence: CASSSNTEAFF.

The chain combines TRBV5-5 with TRBJ2-5; D gene ambiguous. V was shortened by 2 bases and J by 2 bases, with 7 bases between the two germline ends. CDR1 and CDR2 (germline): SGHKS, YYEKEE (reference sequence). This CDR3 spans 13 amino acids. CDR3 DNA sequence: TGTGCCAGCAGCTTACAAAGTCAAGAGACCCAGTACTTC. It translates to CASSLQSQETQYF.